The clone carrying this TCR beta chain was seen a single time. Germline V gene sequence: CDR1 MNHEY, CDR2 SMNVEV (reference sequence). This CDR3 is 14 amino acids long. Deletions cut 5 bases from V and 4 bases from J, with 12 bases between. This record belongs to a study of blood T cell repertoires in COVID-19. Profiled with immunoSEQ multiplex PCR; TCRdb holds only in-frame clones, not every one. This sample carries 250,000 or so clones, 75% to 90% of them seen once, and the ten largest clones take roughly 8.3%. Individuals aged roughly 18 to 95 years were recruited from about two dozen US areas. Recovered status in Cohort 3 required two negative PCRs, clearance, or symptom resolution.

Source material: PBMCs or T cells enriched from blood (not recorded which). This receptor was identified in a man aged 40-55 years who had recovered from COVID-19. The chain employs TRBV27 and TRBJ2-4; the D gene is possibly TRBD2 (5 bases). The CDR3 spells CASSLAGVKNIQYF. CDR3 sequence (DNA): TGTGCCAGCAGTCTCGCGGGTGTTAAAAACATTCAGTACTTC.